The 22 T cell receptor beta chains below come from one sample, sequenced in a study of blood T cell repertoires in COVID-19. Assay: immunoSEQ multiplex PCR; the TCRdb copy retains only in-frame clones and omits some. The sample has over 100,000 clones, approximately 78% seen once; the top ten hold approximately 7.9%. The material sequenced was peripheral blood. The receptors were gathered from a man between 65 and 85 years old with acute or convalescent COVID-19.

This clone was detected only once. This sequence joins TRBV6-1 and TRBJ1-5, with 8 positions matching TRBD1. V lost 5 bases, J lost 2 bases, and 5 bases stayed unmatched. The CDR3 runs to 15 residues. Germline V gives CDR1 MNHNS, CDR2 SASEGT. The CDR3 DNA reads as TGTGCCAGCAGTCTCGGACAGGGCCGCAATCAGCCCCAGCATTTT. Amino acids: CASSLGQGRNQPQHF.

The gene calls are TRBV28 and TRBJ2-5; perhaps TRBD1 as D (5 bases). In germline, CDR1 is MDHEN, CDR2 SYDVKM. Trimming shortened V by 7 bases and J by 4 bases, and 13 bases separated the two germline ends. The CDR3 is made up of 13 amino acids. CDR3 residues: CASIDQGRETQYF. The DNA of the CDR3 is TGTGCCAGCATAGACCAGGGAAGAGAGACCCAGTACTTC.

The rearrangement uses TRBV7-6 and TRBJ2-1; D may be TRBD1 (8 bases). CDR1 and CDR2 from the germline V gene are SGHVS and FNYEAQ. Trimming took 5 bases from V and 5 from J, leaving 16 bases between them. This CDR3 is built from 15 residues. The CDR3 loop reads CASSKQGGANNEQFF. CDR3 nucleotide sequence: TGTGCCAGCAGCAAACAGGGGGGGGCCAACAATGAGCAGTTCTTC.

The chain recombines TRBV19 with TRBJ2-2, with D perhaps TRBD2 (6 bases). CDR3 size: 15 residues. The germline gives CDR1 LNHDA, CDR2 SQIVND (reference sequence). The V end lost 3 bases, the J end lost 2 bases, and 10 bases lay between the germline ends. The CDR3 DNA sequence: TGTGCCAGTAGTATTTCGGCGGGAAACACCGGGGAGCTGTTTTTT. This translates into CASSISAGNTGELFF.

The chain uses TRBV15 and TRBJ2-7, with D perhaps TRBD1 (5 bases). Germline V gene lookup returns CDR1 LNHNV and CDR2 YYDKDF (reference sequence). The CDR3 length is 13 residues. The germline V and J ends were trimmed by 4 bases and 4 bases, with 11 bases remaining between them. CDR3 amino acids: CATSNRTRYEQYF. The DNA of the CDR3 is TGTGCCACCAGCAACAGGACAAGATACGAGCAGTACTTC.

The chain carries TRBV29-1 and TRBJ2-5; 8 nucleotides match TRBD1. The germline V gene encodes CDR1 SQVTM and CDR2 ANQGSEA. V lost 4 bases, J lost 4 bases, and 2 bases stayed unmatched. CDR3 length: 12 amino acids. The CDR3 protein is CSVARGLETQYF. The CDR3 DNA is TGCAGCGTTGCCAGGGGGCTAGAGACCCAGTACTTC.

This clone was recorded only once. The chain combines TRBV6-5 with TRBJ2-2; tentative D call: TRBD1 (5 bases). Germline loops: CDR1 MNHEY, CDR2 SVGAGI. V lost 2 bases and J 4 bases, leaving 11 bases between the germline ends. The CDR3 is made up of 15 amino acids. The CDR3 spells CASSYQGLGTGELFF. In nucleotides, the CDR3 is TGTGCCAGCAGTTACCAGGGTTTGGGCACCGGGGAGCTGTTTTTT.

This chain connects TRBV2 to TRBJ1-2; D possibly corresponds to TRBD1 (5 bases). Between the trimmed V and J ends, which lost 4 bases and 5 bases, there was a span of 17 bases. The CDR3 sequence is 15 residues long. CDR1 is SNHLY, CDR2 FYNNEI, per germline. As DNA, the CDR3 is TGTGCCAGCAGTGTTGCAGGTGCCGGGGGTTATGGCTACACCTTC. Protein: CASSVAGAGGYGYTF.

This clone was recorded only once. The J gene is TRBJ2-1, the V gene TRBV19, with TRBD2 matching over 10 bases. V trimming: 4 bases; J trimming: 9 bases; junction bases outside the gene matches: 12. The CDR3 totals 16 residues. Germline CDR1 reads LNHDA; CDR2 reads SQIVND (reference sequence). Written as DNA, the CDR3 is TGTGCCAGTAGTACCACTGGGAGCGGGGGGGCCTTTGAGCAGTTCTTC. This translates into CASSTTGSGGAFEQFF.

The gene calls are TRBV5-1 and TRBJ2-5; TRBD1 is a possible D gene (5 bases). Germline CDR1 and CDR2: SGHRS and YFSETQ. This CDR3 region has 15 residues. V gave up 6 bases and J gave up 6 bases, with 21 bases separating them. As DNA, the CDR3 is TGCGCCAGCAAAGGGGCAAGGGGATCAGTTCAGACCCAGTACTTC. Encoded protein: CASKGARGSVQTQYF.

The chain combines TRBV18 with TRBJ2-7; the match to TRBD1 covers 7 bases. V trimming: 5 bases; J trimming: 3 bases; junction bases outside the gene matches: 4. Germline V gene sequence: CDR1 KGHSH, CDR2 LQKENI. The CDR3 runs 13 residues. CDR3 in amino acids: CASSGQVVYEQYF. In DNA form, the CDR3 reads TGTGCCAGCTCAGGACAGGTCGTCTACGAGCAGTACTTC.

The rearrangement uses TRBV7-2 and TRBJ1-1; tentatively, D is TRBD1 (6 bases). CDR3 length equals 14 residues. The ends were cut back, 5 bases at V and 5 bases at J, with 15 bases in the middle. CDR1 is SGHTA, CDR2 FQGNSA, per germline. CDR3 in amino acids: CASSQRQQGTEAFF. The CDR3, as DNA: TGTGCCAGCAGCCAACGCCAACAGGGAACTGAAGCTTTCTTT.

The rearrangement links TRBV7-3 to TRBJ2-7; TRBD1 matches at 8 bases. This CDR3 has 14 amino acids. Per the germline V gene, CDR1 is SGHTA and CDR2 is FQGTGA. The V gene end was trimmed by 5 bases and the J gene end by 5 bases; junction bases not matched to a gene: 8. CDR3 sequence: CASSKGQGMDEQYF. The CDR3 bases are TGTGCCAGCAGCAAAGGACAGGGTATGGACGAGCAGTACTTC.

This clone was recorded once. The chain links TRBV10-3 to TRBJ2-2; 9 bases agree with TRBD2. The V segment lost 11 bases and the J segment 4 bases; nucleotides outside the gene matches: 2. In germline, CDR1 is ENHRY, CDR2 SYGVKD. The CDR3 is 12 residues long. CDR3 loop: CAAGGGTGELFF. In nucleotides, the CDR3 is TGTGCCGCGGGAGGGGGCACCGGGGAGCTGTTTTTT.

The J gene is TRBJ1-2, the V gene TRBV2, with D uncertain. This CDR3 spans 11 amino acids. Germline V CDR1 and CDR2: SNHLY, FYNNEI. Trimming took 8 bases from V and 4 from J, leaving 8 bases between them. The CDR3 DNA sequence: TGTGCCAGCGGGGAGGTCTATGGCTACACCTTC. Its translation: CASGEVYGYTF.

This clone was observed a few times. The chain combines TRBV5-1 with TRBJ1-2; the D gene is possibly TRBD1 (6 bases). CDR1 and CDR2 from the germline V gene are SGHRS and YFSETQ. Trimming pared 0 bases from V and 8 bases from J, leaving 11 bases between. This CDR3 region has 13 residues. As DNA, the CDR3 is TGCGCCAGCAGCTTGGAACCGGGGGGCGGCTACACCTTC. Translated, it gives CASSLEPGGGYTF.

This clone was counted once. This sequence joins TRBV12-3 or TRBV12-4 and TRBJ2-7, with D unresolved. The CDR3 has 13 residues. The V gene lost 5 bases and the J gene lost 5 bases, with 13 bases spanning the gap. CDR3 sequence reads: CASSPITEHEQYF. The CDR3 region has the DNA TGTGCCAGCAGTCCGATAACAGAGCACGAGCAGTACTTC.

There are many counts of this clone. The rearrangement links TRBV5-1 to TRBJ2-2; 7 nucleotides match TRBD1. CDR3 length: 16 amino acids. Germline V lookup: CDR1 SGHRS, CDR2 YFSETQ. Trimming removed 5 bases from V and 0 bases from J; junction bases left unmatched: 7. The CDR3 region is CASRKSGTANTGELFF. DNA for the CDR3: TGCGCCAGCAGAAAATCCGGGACAGCGAACACCGGGGAGCTGTTTTTT.

This clone appeared a few times. The CDR3 sequence: CASSGTGGLRQPQHF. DNA for the CDR3: TGTGCCAGTAGCGGGACAGGGGGTCTTCGGCAGCCCCAGCATTTT. V usage is TRBV19 and J usage is TRBJ1-5; TRBD1 aligns across 11 bases. Losses at the gene ends were 6 bases for V and 7 bases for J; bases not matched to a gene: 8. This CDR3 comprises 15 residues. Germline CDR1 is LNHDA and CDR2 is SQIVND (reference sequence).

This chain joins TRBV30 and TRBJ2-7; 10 bases agree with TRBD2. J lost 6 bases, V lost 4 bases, and 12 bases had no gene match. The CDR3 length is 15 residues. Germline CDR1 and CDR2: GTSNPN and SVGIG (reference sequence). The CDR3 loop reads CAWTNGLAGVGEQYF. CDR3 DNA: TGTGCCTGGACTAACGGGCTAGCGGGAGTCGGCGAGCAGTACTTC.

The rearrangement uses TRBV10-3 and TRBJ2-4; possibly TRBD1 for D (5 bases). Trimming stripped 3 bases from V and 0 bases from J, with 12 bases between. The CDR3 extends over 16 amino acids. Germline V lookup: CDR1 ENHRY, CDR2 SYGVKD. The CDR3 DNA is TGTGCCATCAGTGAACCTAAAGGGGTAGCCAAAAACATTCAGTACTTC. Protein sequence: CAISEPKGVAKNIQYF.

V and J are TRBV7-3 and TRBJ2-1, with 9 bases lining up with TRBD2. The V gene's germline CDR1 is SGHTA and CDR2 FQGTGA. V dropped 3 bases and J dropped 6; count of bases not matched to a gene: 9. The CDR3 loop spans 16 amino acids. CDR3 loop: CASSFTLAGGGNEQFF. CDR3 nucleotide sequence: TGTGCCAGCAGCTTTACACTAGCGGGTGGGGGCAATGAGCAGTTCTTC.